One sample yielded the 20 T cell receptor beta chains listed below, sequenced in a study of cytomegalovirus exposure and HLA in healthy donors. This PCR relied on a set of 60 Vbeta primers and 13 Jbeta primers. Generated by immunoSEQ multiplex PCR, the TCRdb table keeps only in-frame clones and is missing some. This sample yields over 150,000 clones, of which approximately 69% are seen a single time; under 2.5% belongs to the top ten. Sequenced sample: PBMCs. These receptors came from a man in his thirties or forties in good health and CMV-seronegative.

This clone showed up just a few times. One end of the junction does not line up with germline, which may come from a read error. The chain combines TRBV7-2 with TRBJ1-6, with 7 nucleotides matching TRBD1. This CDR3 contains 13 residues. The germline gives CDR1 SGHTA, CDR2 FQGNSA. The CDR3 DNA is TGTGCCAGCAGCTTAGGGGACAGTTCACCCCTCAACTTT. It specifies CASSLGDSSPLNF.

The chain combines TRBV5-5 with TRBJ1-1, with D maybe TRBD1 (5 bases). CDR3 length equals 13 residues. The germline CDR1 and CDR2 sequences are SGHKS and YYEKEE (reference sequence). Deletions cut 3 bases from V and 9 bases from J, with 15 bases between. The CDR3 reads CASSWGDGFQAFF. The CDR3 bases are TGTGCCAGCAGCTGGGGGGACGGGTTTCAAGCTTTCTTT.

The chain couples TRBV5-1 to TRBJ2-3; D perhaps matches TRBD2 (5 bases). This CDR3 comprises 15 residues. Trimming stripped 3 bases from V and 1 base from J, with 12 bases between. From germline, CDR1 is SGHRS and CDR2 YFSETQ. CDR3 nucleotides: TGCGCCAGCAGCTCATCCGGGATTGGCACAGATACGCAGTATTTT. This encodes CASSSSGIGTDTQYF.

This chain joins TRBV4-2 and TRBJ2-1; TRBD2 agrees at 15 bases. J was trimmed by 3 bases and V by 1 base; bases with no gene match: 4. The CDR3 covers 18 residues. Germline CDR1 reads LGHNA; CDR2 reads YNFKEQ. CDR3 coding DNA: TGTGCCAGCAGCCAAGTGGGACTAGCGGGGGGAGGCTACAATGAGCAGTTCTTC. Translating gives CASSQVGLAGGGYNEQFF.

The chain has TRBV6-1 and TRBJ2-3; tentative D call: TRBD2 (6 bases). The CDR3 covers 15 residues. Germline CDR1 and CDR2: MNHNS and SASEGT. With 3 bases removed from V and 6 bases from J, the gap between germline ends came to 16 bases. This CDR3 is CASSDGGFSGDTQYF. As DNA, the CDR3 is TGTGCCAGCAGTGATGGGGGGTTTTCGGGGGATACGCAGTATTTT.

The genes are TRBV29-1 and TRBJ2-4; D perhaps matches TRBD2 (7 bases). The CDR3 runs to 13 residues. V gave up 6 bases and J gave up 6 bases, with 15 bases separating them. Germline assignment: CDR1 SQVTM and CDR2 ANQGSEA. The CDR3 spells CSVGGGHGNIQYF. CDR3 nucleotide sequence: TGCAGCGTGGGGGGGGGACACGGAAACATTCAGTACTTC. Filled out from reference TRBV29-1 and TRBJ2-4, the complete variable domain reads SAVISQKPSRDICQRGTSLTIQCQVDSQVTMMFWYRQQPGQSLTLIATANQGSEATYESGFVIDKFPISRPNLTFSTLTVSNMSPEDSSIYLCSVGGGHGNIQYFGAGTRLSVL.

The chain combines TRBV5-5 with TRBJ1-5; 8 nucleotides align to TRBD1. There are 16 residues in the CDR3. The V gene's germline CDR1 is SGHKS and CDR2 YYEKEE (reference sequence). The junction had 10 bases not matched to a gene; V was cut back by 4 bases and J by 4 bases. CDR3 sequence reads: CASSQTGTGKNQPQHF. The CDR3 DNA follows: TGTGCCAGCAGCCAAACCGGGACAGGAAAAAATCAGCCCCAGCATTTT.

The chain uses TRBV29-1 and TRBJ2-7, with 7 bases matching TRBD1. Losses at the gene ends were 7 bases for V and 2 bases for J; bases not matched to a gene: 5. CDR1 is SQVTM and CDR2 is ANQGSEA in the germline V gene. The CDR3 is made up of 12 amino acids. The CDR3 here is CSAETGTYEQYF. DNA of the CDR3: TGCAGCGCTGAGACAGGGACCTACGAGCAGTACTTC.

This clone has only one observation. The germline gene is not matched at one end of the junction; a read error may be the cause. The chain carries TRBV2 and TRBJ1-5; D gene ambiguous. Germline CDR1 SNHLY, CDR2 FYNNEI. CDR3 size: 15 residues. The CDR3 loop reads CASSEGQASNQPQNF. DNA for the CDR3: TGTGCCAGCAGTGAAGGGCAGGCTAGCAATCAGCCCCAGAATTTT.

The rearrangement joins TRBV28 to TRBJ1-2, with no clear D. V was cut by 8 bases and J by 4 bases, with 8 bases left in between. This CDR3 contains 11 residues. Germline V gene sequence: CDR1 MDHEN, CDR2 SYDVKM. The CDR3 protein is CASAPSYGYTF. The CDR3 bases are TGTGCCAGCGCACCTAGCTATGGCTACACCTTC.

The chain uses TRBV27 and TRBJ2-7; the D gene is possibly TRBD1 (6 bases). Trimming cost V 1 base and J 6 bases, with 10 bases left between them. Germline V lookup: CDR1 MNHEY, CDR2 SMNVEV (reference sequence). The CDR3 sequence is 13 residues long. The CDR3 nucleotides are TGTGCCAGCAGTTTATGGGACATGGGCGAGCAGTACTTC. Its translation: CASSLWDMGEQYF.

This clone has a single count. This chain connects TRBV9 to TRBJ2-1; the match to TRBD2 covers 13 bases. The CDR3 contains 14 residues. J lost 6 bases, V lost 3 bases, and 0 bases had no gene match. The germline V gene encodes CDR1 SGDLS and CDR2 YYNGEE. As DNA, the CDR3 is TGTGCCAGCAGCGGGACTAGCGGGGGCAATGAGCAGTTCTTC. Translating it yields CASSGTSGGNEQFF.

This sequence joins TRBV28 and TRBJ2-4; 11 bases are shared with TRBD1. Trimming removed 7 bases from V and 1 base from J; junction bases left unmatched: 9. The CDR3 consists of 17 residues. Germline V gene lookup returns CDR1 MDHEN and CDR2 SYDVKM. The CDR3 region has the DNA TGTGCCAGCAACCAACAAGGACAGGGGGCGGCCAAAAACATTCAGTACTTC. This gives the protein CASNQQGQGAAKNIQYF.

CDR3 region: CASADAGVITDTQYF. CDR3 nucleotides: TGTGCCAGCGCGGATGCGGGCGTTATCACAGATACGCAGTATTTT. This chain uses TRBV27 with TRBJ2-3, with TRBD2 as a possible D gene (5 bases). Between the trimmed V and J ends, which lost 8 bases and 2 bases, there was a span of 17 bases. The germline V gene has CDR1 MNHEY and CDR2 SMNVEV (reference sequence). This CDR3 is built from 15 residues.

The rearrangement uses TRBV30 and TRBJ2-5, with TRBD1 identical over 7 bases. The last part of the DNA fits TRBJ2-7 better; the J call may be wrong. Germline CDR1 GTSNPN, CDR2 SVGIG (reference sequence). The length of the CDR3 is 12 residues. Written as DNA, the CDR3 is TGTGCCTGGAGTGAGACAGGGTTCGAGCAGTACTTC. This translates into CAWSETGFEQYF.

This clone was detected only a few times. The chain is built from TRBV21-1 and TRBJ1-2; the table's D call of TRBD1 was not tested on the DNA. TRBV21-1 is a known pseudogene. The CDR3 totals 18 residues. CDR3 DNA sequence: TGTGCCAGCAGCAAAGCCCTCTTCGACAGGGTAGCTAACTATGGCTACACCTTC. This sequence encodes CASSKALFDRVANYGYTF.

The rearrangement links TRBV6-5 to TRBJ2-7; D is possibly TRBD1 (6 bases). Germline-derived CDR1 and CDR2 are MNHEY and SVGAGI. The CDR3 extends over 15 amino acids. V lost 5 bases and J lost 0, with 14 bases in between. CDR3 in amino acids: CASSPRGVISYEQYF. The CDR3 nucleotides are TGTGCCAGCAGTCCCAGGGGCGTAATCTCCTACGAGCAGTACTTC.

V usage is TRBV2 and J usage is TRBJ1-1, with D maybe TRBD1 (5 bases). V was clipped by 5 bases and J by 3 bases, with 10 bases between them. CDR1 SNHLY and CDR2 FYNNEI come from the germline V gene. The CDR3 runs 13 residues. The CDR3 protein is CASSQGPDTEAFF. The CDR3, as DNA: TGTGCCAGCAGTCAGGGCCCGGACACTGAAGCTTTCTTT.

This chain joins TRBV28 and TRBJ2-1, with D maybe TRBD1 (6 bases). Trimming took off 6 bases at V and 3 bases at J, with 12 bases between the two ends. The germline V gene encodes CDR1 MDHEN and CDR2 SYDVKM. The length of the CDR3 is 14 residues. This CDR3 reads CASRVGANYNEQFF. DNA of the CDR3: TGTGCCAGCAGAGTGGGGGCCAACTACAATGAGCAGTTCTTC. The whole variable domain, filled in from reference TRBV28 and TRBJ2-1, reads DVKVTQSSRYLVKRTGEKVFLECVQDMDHENMFWYRQDPGLGLRLIYFSYDVKMKEKGDIPEGYSVSREKKERFSLILESASTNQTSMYLCASRVGANYNEQFFGPGTRLTVL.

V and J are TRBV25-1 and TRBJ2-7, with D possibly matching TRBD1 (6 bases). Per germline, CDR1 MGHDK and CDR2 SYGVNS. V lost 3 bases to trimming and J lost 0 bases, with 9 bases between them. The CDR3 spans 14 residues. CDR3 region: CASSETGISYEQYF. CDR3 nucleotides: TGTGCCAGCAGTGAGACAGGTATCTCCTACGAGCAGTACTTC.